Here is one TCR beta chain with its context. What it recognizes is unknown. The data belong to a study of T cell responses to AZD1222 COVID-19 vaccine. Points from the study as a whole: Females made up more of the donors, who were largely white British, and clonal diversity may have come out too low. Among those given AZD1222, only 5 to 7 were seropositive at baseline. There were repertoire samples only from the period after the peak T cell response.

Germline CDR1 is SGHTA and CDR2 is FQGNSA. Trimming stripped 1 base from V and 4 bases from J, with 8 bases between. There are 13 residues in the CDR3. The protocol was immunoSEQ multiplex PCR, while the TCRdb copy is restricted to in-frame clones and leaves out a portion. The sample yields under 50,000 clones, roughly 75% seen once. This sequence joins TRBV7-2 and TRBJ2-7; unclear D gene. The starting material was peripheral blood, obtained 28 days after the second dose of the MenACWY control vaccine. This clonotype was obtained from an adult who received the MenACWY meningococcal vaccine as a control. The CDR3 reads CASSLGGGYEQYV. As DNA, the CDR3 is TGTGCCAGCAGCTTAGGCGGCGGATACGAGCAGTACGTC.